This T cell receptor beta chain was identified during a study of T cells in Graves' hyperthyroidism and ophthalmopathy. Diagnosing involved the use of clinical symptoms, serum thyroxine and TRAb, thyroid ultrasound and orbital computed tomography. The germline V gene encodes CDR1 SGHAT and CDR2 FQNNGV. The CDR3 has 15 residues. V gave up 4 bases and J gave up 0 bases, with 10 bases separating them. TCR beta CDR3 regions were amplified from RNA. RT-PCR in the first round (using the HTBI primer set) targeted the TCR CDR3. TCRdb re-called the multiplex PCR reads with MiXCR, one entry per CDR3 protein. The top ten hold about 8.3% of the sample, which has about 610,000 distinct CDR3 sequences, about 45% seen once. This clonotype was observed a few times.

The sample taken for sequencing was peripheral blood or thyroid tissue (not recorded which). This clonotype was obtained from a young woman with Graves' hyperthyroidism. This chain joins TRBV11-2 and TRBJ1-5, with TRBD1 as a possible D gene (5 bases). CDR3 region: CASSSGPYSNQPQHF. In DNA, the CDR3 is TGTGCCAGCAGCTCGGGACCTTATAGCAATCAGCCCCAGCATTTT.